The rows below give T cell receptor beta chains drawn from one sample of a study of blood T cells in healthy people across ages. Via MiXCR, TCRdb re-called the 5' RACE reads, giving one row per CDR3 protein. The repertoire has about 1.7 million distinct CDR3 sequences, roughly 30% of them found once; the top ten carry about 7.7%. The sequenced material came from blood. The receptors shown here come from a woman aged 25 to 39 in good health. The CDR3 runs from the conserved cysteine through the conserved F or W. D genes are given only for firm matches. Clone size appears in some rows only: once, few, many, or a class for an expanded clone.

>TRBJ2-5|many|TRBV5-1|TRBD1
TGTGCCAGCAGTTTTACAGGGGAAGAGACCCAGTACTTC
CASSFTGEETQYF
>TRBJ2-7|many|TRBV3-1|TRBD1
TGTGCCAGCAGCCAAGGGCCCGGGACAGGGGACTACGAGCAGTACTTC
CASSQGPGTGDYEQYF
>TRBJ1-5|.|TRBV3-1|TRBD1
TGTGCCAGCAGCCTCGGACAGGGCCTGAAACAGCCCCAGCATTTT
CASSLGQGLKQPQHF
>TRBJ2-3|few|TRBV6-5|TRBD1
TGTGCCAGCAGAGGGACAGACACAGATACGCAGTATTTT
CASRGTDTDTQYF
>TRBJ1-2|.|TRBV30|.
TGTGCCTGGAGTGTGCAGGGTATCTATGGCTACACCTTC
CAWSVQGIYGYTF
>TRBJ2-7|once|TRBV7-9|.
TGTGCCAGCAGCCTGACTCCTGATAACGAGCAGTACTTC
CASSLTPDNEQYF
>TRBJ1-1|few|TRBV7-9|TRBD1
TGTGCCAGCAGCTTGACAGGGGAGGACACTGAAGCTTTCTTT
CASSLTGEDTEAFF
>TRBJ1-5|.|TRBV20-1|.
TGCAGTGCTAGGTCCGGGAGTGGCAATCAGCCCCAGCATTTT
CSARSGSGNQPQHF
>TRBJ2-1|few|TRBV5-1|TRBD2
TGCGCCAGCAGCTTGTTTGGGACTAGCGGGACGTACAATGAGCAGTTCTTC
CASSLFGTSGTYNEQFF
>TRBJ1-1|.|TRBV7-3|.
TGTGCCAGCAGCCCCAACGGGGGGGGAGCCGCTGAAGCTTTCTTT
CASSPNGGGAAEAFF
>TRBJ2-4|few|TRBV19|.
TGTGCCAGTAGTATCAGGGAAAACATTCAGTACTTC
CASSIRENIQYF
>TRBJ2-7|.|TRBV6-6|.
TGTGCCAGCAGAATAAGGGGTCTAAGTTCCGAGCAGTACTTC
CASRIRGLSSEQYF
>TRBJ2-3|many|TRBV5-1|.
TGTGCCAGCAGCTTAGGCAGGGATACAGATACGCAGTATTTT
CASSLGRDTDTQYF
>TRBJ1-1|.|TRBV11-2|.
TGTGCCGGCAGCTTAGGTCCGGGAAACACTGAAGCTTTCTTT
CAGSLGPGNTEAFF
>TRBJ1-1|.|TRBV5-1|.
TGCGCCAGCAGCTCCCTTCCCCGGGAAGGACTCACTGAAGCTTTCTTT
CASSSLPREGLTEAFF
>TRBJ1-6|.|TRBV10-3|.
TGTGCCATCAGTGAGTCGAATTCACCCCCCCACTTT
CAISESNSPPHF
>TRBJ2-3|few|TRBV9|.
TGTGCCAGCAGCGTATCTAGCCGAAGCACAGATACGCAGTATTTT
CASSVSSRSTDTQYF
>TRBJ1-6|.|TRBV6-1|TRBD1
TGTGCCAGCAGCGCCACTCGGGACAGGCCCTATAATTCACCCCCCCACTTT
CASSATRDRPYNSPPHF
>TRBJ2-7|many|TRBV5-1|.
TGCGCCAGCAGCTTGAACCAAATGCGGGAGCAGTACTTC
CASSLNQMREQYF
>TRBJ2-1|.|TRBV5-6|TRBD2
TGTGCCAGCAGCTCTATCACCGGGACTAGCTCCAATGAGCAGTTCTTC
CASSSITGTSSNEQFF
>TRBJ2-3|.|TRBV4-3|.
TGCGCCAGCAGCCCACTGGCGGACACAGATACGCAGTATTTT
CASSPLADTDTQYF
>TRBJ2-1|.|TRBV9|TRBD1
TGTGCCAGCAGCGTAGTTAGGACAGGGTGGGATGAGCAGTTCTTC
CASSVVRTGWDEQFF
>TRBJ2-6|few|TRBV29-1|TRBD1
TGCAGCGCGACAGGGGACGGGGCCAACGTCCTGACTTTC
CSATGDGANVLTF
>TRBJ2-7|many|TRBV5-1|TRBD2
TGCGCCAGCAGCTTTAGCGGGGGCCGCTCCTACGAGCAGTACTTC
CASSFSGGRSYEQYF
>TRBJ1-4|few|TRBV7-2|.
TGTGACAGCAGCTTAAGCAGGCCGGGTGAAAAACTGTTTTTT
CDSSLSRPGEKLFF
>TRBJ2-5|.|TRBV7-6|TRBD2
TGTGCCAGCAGCTTACGGACTAGCGGCCAAGGGTCCCAGTACTTC
CASSLRTSGQGSQYF
>TRBJ2-7|many|TRBV20-1|TRBD2
TGCAGTGCTAGCGGGAGGTCCTACGAGCAGTACTTC
CSASGRSYEQYF
>TRBJ1-2|.|TRBV5-4|TRBD1
TGTGCCAGCAGGGATACAGGGGCCGGCTATGGCTACACCTTC
CASRDTGAGYGYTF
>TRBJ2-7|.|TRBV6-5|.
TGTGCCAGCAGGCGAACGACAGCCTACGAGCAGTACTTC
CASRRTTAYEQYF
>TRBJ1-4|.|TRBV20-1|.
TGCAGTGCCCCCCCAAGGCTTAATGAAAAACTGTTTTTT
CSAPPRLNEKLFF
>TRBJ2-3|.|TRBV4-1|TRBD2
TGCGCCAGCAGCCCTTCCGTAGCGGGGAGTCCTGCCTACACAGATACGCAGTATTTT
CASSPSVAGSPAYTDTQYF
>TRBJ2-1|.|TRBV5-1|.
TGCGCCAGCAGCTTACAGGCCGGCAGCTCCTACAATGAGCAGTTCTTC
CASSLQAGSSYNEQFF
>TRBJ1-1|.|TRBV5-1|TRBD1
TGCGCCAGCAGCTCCCTATTAGACAGGGCCACTGAAGCTTTCTTT
CASSSLLDRATEAFF
>TRBJ2-6|many|TRBV5-1|.
TGCGCCAGCAGCTTGGACAGGGCTGGGGCCAACGTCCTGACTTTC
CASSLDRAGANVLTF